The 20 T cell receptor beta chains given below trace back to one sample, sequenced in a study of regulatory T cells in long-lasting Graves disease. Investigators prepared the TCR beta libraries by applying iRepertoire HTBI primers and Arm-PCR of CDR3 regions. One entry per CDR3 protein, called by TCRdb with MiXCR from the multiplex PCR reads. The sample holds hundreds of thousands of distinct CDR3 sequences, about 22% seen once. Time point defined: persistent/refractory GD, antithyroid drugs over 5 years with positive TRAb. Construction of the TCR library relied on RNA isolated from PBMCs. The sequencing here drew on peripheral blood mononuclear cells (PBMCs), taken when the disease was refractory, from a patient treated with antithyroid drugs. These TCRs come from a female donor with Graves disease.

This clonotype was seen at least ten times. The CDR3 DNA follows: TGCAGTGCTAGAGATAACGGAGGTGGTGGCTACACCTTC. Translating gives CSARDNGGGGYTF. The chain joins TRBV20-1 to TRBJ1-2, with D unclear. Per the germline V gene, CDR1 is DFQATT and CDR2 is SNEGSKA (reference sequence). This CDR3 spans 13 amino acids. Trimming stripped 0 bases from V and 7 bases from J, with 12 bases between.

The V gene is TRBV7-2, the J gene TRBJ2-3, with a tentative D call TRBD1 (6 bases). The germline V gene encodes CDR1 SGHTA and CDR2 FQGNSA. CDR3 length: 15 residues. V gave up 3 bases and J gave up 4 bases, with 14 bases separating them. This CDR3 is CASSLSGAIADTQYF. The CDR3 DNA is TGTGCCAGCAGCTTGTCAGGGGCGATCGCAGATACGCAGTATTTT.

The V call is TRBV14, the J call TRBJ1-1; D call uncertain. Trimming took 4 bases from V and 1 from J, leaving 7 bases between them. Per the germline V gene, CDR1 is SGHDN and CDR2 is FVKESK. The CDR3 length is 13 residues. The CDR3 DNA reads TGTGCCAGCAGCCCTGAACCGAACACTGAAGCTTTCTTT. The encoded protein is CASSPEPNTEAFF.

This clonotype appeared many times. V is TRBV10-2 and J is TRBJ1-2; 7 bases map to TRBD1. J lost 7 bases, V lost 9 bases, and 5 bases had no gene match. The CDR3 has 11 amino acids. Germline-derived CDR1 and CDR2 are WSHSY and SAAADI. The CDR3 coding sequence is TGCGCCAGTAAAGGGGGCAGTGGCTACACCTTC. This translates into CASKGGSGYTF.

This chain links TRBV9 with TRBJ1-5; perhaps TRBD1 as D (5 bases). The CDR3 covers 19 residues. Germline assignment: CDR1 SGDLS and CDR2 YYNGEE. V shed 0 bases and J shed 4 bases, with 23 bases lying between them. CDR3: CASSVETEEPPPINQPQHF. In nucleotides, the CDR3 is TGTGCCAGCAGCGTAGAGACAGAGGAACCCCCACCTATAAATCAGCCCCAGCATTTT.

CDR3 bases: TGTGCCACCAGCACCTGGGGCGTGTACGAGCAGTACTTC. Translated: CATSTWGVYEQYF. J is TRBJ2-7 and V is TRBV15; TRBD1 is a possible D gene (5 bases). V lost 4 bases to trimming and J lost 4 bases, with 11 bases between them. Germline CDR1 is LNHNV and CDR2 is YYDKDF (reference sequence). CDR3 length: 13 residues. The complete variable domain, with remaining parts taken from reference TRBV15 and TRBJ2-7, reads DAMVIQNPRYQVTQFGKPVTLSCSQTLNHNVMYWYQQKSSQAPKLLFHYYDKDFNNEADTPDNFQSRRPNTSFCFLDIRSPGLGDTAMYLCATSTWGVYEQYFGPGTRLTVT.

This chain links TRBV14 with TRBJ2-5, with 10 nucleotides matching TRBD1. The CDR3 has 16 residues. Germline assignment: CDR1 SGHDN and CDR2 FVKESK. J gave up 3 bases and V 4 bases, and 8 bases lay outside the gene matches. As DNA, the CDR3 is TGTGCCAGCAGCCGACTGGGACAGGGGAGGAAAGAGACCCAGTACTTC. Translation gives CASSRLGQGRKETQYF.

This clonotype was detected ten times or more. V and J are TRBV20-1 and TRBJ2-7, with 9 bases fitting TRBD2. The ends lost 5 bases at V and 1 base at J; junction bases unmatched: 6. In germline, CDR1 is DFQATT, CDR2 SNEGSKA (reference sequence). The CDR3 consists of 14 residues. This CDR3 is CSAPLAGRSYEQYF. The CDR3 DNA sequence: TGCAGTGCTCCTCTAGCGGGAAGATCCTACGAGCAGTACTTC.

As concerns this clonotype: With a much larger clone just one base away, this may be a read error. CDR3 nucleotide sequence: TGTGCCGCCCAGAGGGGGGAAAAACTGTTTTTT. This sequence encodes CAAQRGEKLFF. This chain uses TRBV28 with TRBJ1-4, with a tentative D call TRBD1 (6 bases). Germline lookup yields CDR1 MDHEN and CDR2 SYDVKM. The CDR3 totals 11 residues. With 11 bases removed from V and 8 bases from J, the gap between germline ends came to 12 bases.

The chain has TRBV5-5 and TRBJ1-2; tentatively, D is TRBD1 (5 bases). The CDR3 has 14 amino acids. Germline CDR1 SGHKS, CDR2 YYEKEE (reference sequence). V shed 4 bases and J shed 4 bases, with 14 bases lying between them. The CDR3 region has the DNA TGTGCCAGCAGCAGATTCGACAGTCGCTATGGCTACACCTTC. Translated, it gives CASSRFDSRYGYTF.

The chain links TRBV19 to TRBJ1-1; D gene uncertain. The CDR3 runs to 17 residues. Germline CDR1 and CDR2: LNHDA and SQIVND (reference sequence). Trimming removed 6 bases from V and 0 bases from J, with 20 bases in between. The CDR3 sequence: CASREARLRDLNTEAFF. The CDR3 DNA reads TGTGCCAGTAGGGAAGCCCGGTTGCGTGATTTGAACACTGAAGCTTTCTTT. Filled out from reference TRBV19 and TRBJ1-1, the complete variable domain reads DGGITQSPKYLFRKEGQNVTLSCEQNLNHDAMYWYRQDPGQGLRLIYYSQIVNDFQKGDIAEGYSVSREKKESFPLTVTSAQKNPTAFYLCASREARLRDLNTEAFFGQGTRLTVV.

CDR3 protein: CSARDRGAGTGELFF. The CDR3 DNA reads TGCAGTGCTAGAGATCGGGGGGCTGGAACCGGGGAGCTGTTTTTT. The chain has TRBV20-1 and TRBJ2-2; weak D call: TRBD2 (7 bases). Germline assignment: CDR1 DFQATT and CDR2 SNEGSKA (reference sequence). V was shortened by 0 bases and J by 5 bases, with 13 bases between the two germline ends. The CDR3 contains 15 residues.

This clonotype has a handful of counts. DNA of the CDR3: TGCAGTGCCCCGGACAGGGGGCAGAGCTCCTATAATTCACCCCTCCACTTT. This gives the protein CSAPDRGQSSYNSPLHF. The rearrangement uses TRBV20-1 and TRBJ1-6; TRBD1 matches 11 bases. J lost 0 bases, V lost 6 bases, and 7 bases had no gene match. This CDR3 comprises 17 residues. Per germline, CDR1 DFQATT and CDR2 SNEGSKA (reference sequence).

The table lists this clonotype with many counts. One junction end does not reproduce the germline sequence, and a read error may be involved. The V call is TRBV19, the J call TRBJ1-1; D may be TRBD1 (6 bases). Germline CDR1 LNHDA, CDR2 SQIVND (reference sequence). This CDR3 contains 13 residues. Written as DNA, the CDR3 is TGCGCCAGCAGCATACAGGGCTCCACTGAAGCTTTCTTT. Protein sequence: CASSIQGSTEAFF.

This clonotype was picked up many times. This sequence joins TRBV28 and TRBJ1-5; possible D gene TRBD1, 5 bases. CDR1 and CDR2 (germline): MDHEN, SYDVKM. CDR3 length: 17 residues. Between the trimmed V and J ends, which lost 7 bases and 4 bases, there was a span of 23 bases. CDR3 protein: CASTSLTAQGWNQPQHF. In nucleotides, the CDR3 is TGTGCCAGCACCTCCTTGACAGCTCAAGGATGGAATCAGCCCCAGCATTTT.

The rearrangement links TRBV6-1 to TRBJ2-2, with TRBD2 matching 9 bases. CDR3 length: 18 amino acids. Germline V gives CDR1 MNHNS, CDR2 SASEGT. V lost 5 bases and J lost 3; bases outside the gene matches: 13. The DNA of the CDR3 is TGTGCCAGCAGTAAAGACCTGGCGGGGGGGCAGGACACCGGGGAGCTGTTTTTT. This sequence encodes CASSKDLAGGQDTGELFF.

This clonotype was counted at least ten times. V and J are TRBV7-9 and TRBJ1-2; the match to TRBD1 covers 7 bases. The CDR3 has 13 residues. Germline V lookup: CDR1 SEHNR, CDR2 FQNEAQ (reference sequence). V shed 2 bases and J 8 bases; nucleotides not matched to a gene: 5. CDR3 nucleotides: TGTGCCAGCAGCTTACAGGGGGTCGACGGCTACACCTTC. It translates to CASSLQGVDGYTF.

The sample holds a few counts of this clonotype. The CDR3 loop is CAWSTGVRGNTGELFF. CDR3 DNA sequence: TGTGCCTGGAGCACGGGGGTACGGGGGAACACCGGGGAGCTGTTTTTT. V gene TRBV30 combines with J gene TRBJ2-2, with a weak D call TRBD2 (6 bases). Looked up from germline, CDR1 is GTSNPN and CDR2 is SVGIG (reference sequence). Trimming took off 3 bases at V and 1 base at J, with 15 bases between the two ends. This CDR3 has 16 amino acids. Variable domain in full (rest from reference TRBV30 and TRBJ2-2): SQTIHQWPATLVQPVGSPLSLECTVEGTSNPNLYWYRQAAGRGLQLLFYSVGIGQISSEVPQNLSASRPQDRQFILSSKKLLLSDSGFYLCAWSTGVRGNTGELFFGEGSRLTVL.

The V and J genes are TRBV29-1 and TRBJ2-2; 7 positions agree with TRBD1. The junction had 18 bases not matched to a gene; V was cut back by 7 bases and J by 4 bases. Germline V gives CDR1 SQVTM, CDR2 ANQGSEA. This CDR3 has 17 amino acids. As DNA, the CDR3 is TGCAGCGCCAGTAAACCCCCGACAGGGATTGGCACCGGGGAGCTGTTTTTT. It translates to CSASKPPTGIGTGELFF.

This clonotype was detected ten times or more. As DNA, the CDR3 is TGCAGTGCTAGACTAGCGGGAACCTACGAGCAGTACTTC. It is translated as CSARLAGTYEQYF. V is TRBV20-1 and J is TRBJ2-7, with TRBD2 identical over 9 bases. V dropped 2 bases and J dropped 2; count of bases not matched to a gene: 1. The CDR3 contains 13 residues. Germline values: CDR1 DFQATT, CDR2 SNEGSKA (reference sequence).